The rows below give T cell receptor beta chains drawn from one sample of a study of T cell repertoires in cytomegalovirus infection. No cognate antigen is known for these TCRs. TCRdb re-derived calls from the reads in MiXCR, one entry per CDR3 protein. Of some 310,000 distinct CDR3 sequences in the sample, around a quarter were seen once. The material was cultured PBMCs, obtained from culture after CMV antigen stimulation. These receptors were obtained from a human donor in good health (CMV status not recorded). Some clones in this sample may be carry-over from other donors' samples. CDR3s include the opening cysteine and the closing phenylalanine or tryptophan. D genes are given only for firm matches. Clone size, where shown, is once, few, many, or a class for clones that have expanded.

TRBV10-3	.	.	TRBJ2-1	TGTGCCATCCGCAGACTTGATCGTAATGAGCAGTTCTTC	CAIRRLDRNEQFF
TRBV6-2/TRBV6-3	TRBD1	once	TRBJ2-5	TGTGCCAGCAGCCTGGGACAGGCACGACAGTACTTC	CASSLGQARQYF
TRBV4-3	TRBD2	few	TRBJ2-1	TGCGCCAGCAGCCTAGAGGGTAGTGGGAGGGCCGATGAGCAGTTCTTC	CASSLEGSGRADEQFF
TRBV7-9	.	once	TRBJ2-2	TGTGCCAGCAGCTTAGAAGGGTTTCCCGGGGAGCTGTTTTTT	CASSLEGFPGELFF
TRBV19	TRBD1	few	TRBJ1-3	TGTGCCAGTAGCCTTGGACAGGGTCTTCGGAACACCATATATTTT	CASSLGQGLRNTIYF
TRBV7-9	.	.	TRBJ2-2	TGTGCCAGCAGCTCCATGACAGCGAACACCGGGGAGCTGTTTTTT	CASSSMTANTGELFF
TRBV19	TRBD2	many	TRBJ2-3	TGTGCCAGTAGTATGGTTGCTAGCGGTTTGAGCACAGATACGCAGTATTTT	CASSMVASGLSTDTQYF
TRBV7-9	TRBD2	.	TRBJ2-3	TGTGCCAGCAGCTTCGGACTAGCGGGGCAAGCAAATACGCAGTATTTT	CASSFGLAGQANTQYF
TRBV7-2	.	many	TRBJ2-7	TGTGCCAGCAGCTTCAAGGGCTACGAGCAGTACTTC	CASSFKGYEQYF
TRBV6-6	.	few	TRBJ2-3	TGTGCCAGCAGTTACTCAGGTGGTGGCACAGATACGCAGTATTTT	CASSYSGGGTDTQYF
TRBV5-4	.	.	TRBJ2-5	TGTGCCAGCAGCTTTAATATAGGAGAGACCCAGTACTTC	CASSFNIGETQYF
TRBV7-2	TRBD1	many	TRBJ1-4	TGTGCCAGCAGCTTAGGGCCAGGGGGCAACGAAAAACTGTTTTTT	CASSLGPGGNEKLFF
TRBV7-2	.	many	TRBJ1-2	TGTGCCAGCAGCTTAACCGGGGCAGATGGCTACACCTTC	CASSLTGADGYTF
TRBV7-2	.	many	TRBJ2-1	TGTGCCAGCAGCTTAATTAGGAGAAACTACAATGAGCAGTTCTTC	CASSLIRRNYNEQFF
TRBV28	.	.	TRBJ1-4	TGTGCCAGCAGTTTACCCGGGGGGACGGGTGAAAAACTGTTTTTT	CASSLPGGTGEKLFF
TRBV6-6	.	few	TRBJ2-1	TGTGCCAGCAGTGAGACTAGGGGATACTACAATGAGCAGTTCTTC	CASSETRGYYNEQFF
TRBV7-2	.	many	TRBJ2-3	TGTGCCAGCAGCTTATCTCCCGGGACAGATACGCAGTATTTT	CASSLSPGTDTQYF
TRBV19	.	.	TRBJ1-1	TGTGCCAGTAGTCCTAACTACCTGAACACTGAAGCTTTCTTT	CASSPNYLNTEAFF
TRBV7-2	.	few	TRBJ1-2	TGTGCCAGCAGCTTACAGGGCATTTCGGCGCCCTATGGCTACACCTTC	CASSLQGISAPYGYTF
TRBV18	.	few	TRBJ1-5	TGTGCCAGCTCACCACAGGGGGTCGGGAGCAATCAGCCCCAGCATTTT	CASSPQGVGSNQPQHF
TRBV27	TRBD1	many	TRBJ1-1	TGTGCCAGCAGTCAACAGGGGGCAGCTGAAGCTTTCTTT	CASSQQGAAEAFF
TRBV12-3/TRBV12-4	TRBD2	.	TRBJ2-1	TGTGCCAGCCGGACTAGCGGTGGAAATGAGCAGTTCTTC	CASRTSGGNEQFF
TRBV20-1	.	few	TRBJ2-1	TGCAGTGCCAAGGCCCCCAGCGGAGCGAACAATGAGCAGTTCTTC	CSAKAPSGANNEQFF
TRBV7-9	.	many	TRBJ2-5	TGTGCCAGCAGCTTAGGGAGGGGGCGAGGCGAGACCCAGTACTTC	CASSLGRGRGETQYF
TRBV29-1	TRBD1	.	TRBJ2-7	TGCAGCGTTGGGGAGACAGGGAATGAGCAGTACTTC	CSVGETGNEQYF
TRBV6-6	TRBD1	few	TRBJ1-4	TGTGCCAGCAGTTTTCCCGGACAGGGGAAAAATGAAAAACTGTTTTTT	CASSFPGQGKNEKLFF
TRBV12-3/TRBV12-4	.	.	TRBJ2-1	TGTGCCAGCAGTCCTTGGGTGCGCCACAATGAGCAGTTCTTC	CASSPWVRHNEQFF
TRBV28	TRBD1	.	TRBJ1-2	TGTGCCAGCAGTCCCCTGCCGGGACAGGGGCATGGCTACACCTTC	CASSPLPGQGHGYTF
TRBV20-1	.	.	TRBJ2-7	TGCAGTGCTAGTTGGGGGTACGAGCAGTACTTC	CSASWGYEQYF
TRBV7-2	TRBD2	many	TRBJ2-5	TGTGCCAGCAGCGATGGGACTAGCGGACAAGAGACCCAGTACTTC	CASSDGTSGQETQYF
TRBV28	.	.	TRBJ1-2	TGTGCCAGCAGTTTGCAGGCCTCAGGCTACACCTTC	CASSLQASGYTF
TRBV6-6	TRBD1	few	TRBJ1-5	TGTGCCAGCAGCTACGGACAGGGCAAATATAGCAATCAGCCCCAGCATTTT	CASSYGQGKYSNQPQHF
TRBV6-1	TRBD1	.	TRBJ1-5	TGTGCCAGCATGCGGACAGGCCTTAATCAGCCCCAGCATTTT	CASMRTGLNQPQHF
TRBV19	.	.	TRBJ1-5	TGTGCCAGTAGTATCGCCGAGGGGAGGAATCAGCCCCAGCATTTT	CASSIAEGRNQPQHF
TRBV9	.	.	TRBJ1-2	TGTGCCAGCAGCGTAGGCCTGGCTAGTGGCTACACCTTC	CASSVGLASGYTF
TRBV28	.	.	TRBJ2-1	TGTGCCAGCTTCAGCGCCTCCTACAATGAGCAGTTCTTC	CASFSASYNEQFF
TRBV6-6	.	few	TRBJ1-2	TGTGCCAGCAGCTCGACCAAACCCACGAACTATGGCTACACCTTC	CASSSTKPTNYGYTF